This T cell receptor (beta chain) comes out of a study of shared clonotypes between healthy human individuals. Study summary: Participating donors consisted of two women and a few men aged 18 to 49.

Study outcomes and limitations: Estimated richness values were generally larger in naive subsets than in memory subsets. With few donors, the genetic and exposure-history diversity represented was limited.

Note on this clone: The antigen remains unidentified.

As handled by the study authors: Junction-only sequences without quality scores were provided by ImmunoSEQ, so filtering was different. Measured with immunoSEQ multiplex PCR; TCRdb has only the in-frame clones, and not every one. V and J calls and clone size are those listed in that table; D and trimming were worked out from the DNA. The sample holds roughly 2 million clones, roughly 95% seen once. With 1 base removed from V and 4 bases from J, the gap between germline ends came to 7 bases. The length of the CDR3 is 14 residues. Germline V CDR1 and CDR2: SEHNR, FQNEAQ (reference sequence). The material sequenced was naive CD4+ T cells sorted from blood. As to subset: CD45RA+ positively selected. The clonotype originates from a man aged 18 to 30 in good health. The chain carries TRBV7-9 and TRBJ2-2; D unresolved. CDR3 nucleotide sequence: TGTGCCAGCAGCTTAGAATCGGGCACCGGGGAGCTGTTTTTT. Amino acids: CASSLESGTGELFF.